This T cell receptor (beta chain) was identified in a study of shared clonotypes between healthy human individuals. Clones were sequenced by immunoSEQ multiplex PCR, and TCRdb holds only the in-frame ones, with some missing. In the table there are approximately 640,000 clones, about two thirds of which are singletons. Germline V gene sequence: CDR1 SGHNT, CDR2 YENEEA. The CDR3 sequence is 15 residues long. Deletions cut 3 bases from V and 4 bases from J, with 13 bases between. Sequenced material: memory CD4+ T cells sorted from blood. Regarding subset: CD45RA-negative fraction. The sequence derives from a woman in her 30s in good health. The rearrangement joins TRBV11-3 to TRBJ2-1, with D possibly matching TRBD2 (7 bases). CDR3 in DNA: TGTGCCAGCAGCTTGGGACGGGGGGCGTACAATGAGCAGTTCTTC. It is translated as CASSLGRGAYNEQFF.